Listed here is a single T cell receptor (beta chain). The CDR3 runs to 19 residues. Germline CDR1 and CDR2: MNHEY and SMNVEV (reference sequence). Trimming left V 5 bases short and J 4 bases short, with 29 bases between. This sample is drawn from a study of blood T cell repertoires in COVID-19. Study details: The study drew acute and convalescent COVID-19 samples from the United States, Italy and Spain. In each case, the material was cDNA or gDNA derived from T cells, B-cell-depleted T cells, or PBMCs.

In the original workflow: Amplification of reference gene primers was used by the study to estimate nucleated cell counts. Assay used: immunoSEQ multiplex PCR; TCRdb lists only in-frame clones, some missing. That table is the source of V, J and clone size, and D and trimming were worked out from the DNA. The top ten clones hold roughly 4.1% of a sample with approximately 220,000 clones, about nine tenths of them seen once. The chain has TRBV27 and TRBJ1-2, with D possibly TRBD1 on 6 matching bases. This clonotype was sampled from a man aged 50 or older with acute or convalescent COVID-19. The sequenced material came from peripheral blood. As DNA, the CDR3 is TGTGCCAGCAGTCCCCGACCCCCGACGGGAGGGGGAATTCCCTATGGCTACACCTTC. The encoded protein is CASSPRPPTGGGIPYGYTF.